This TCR beta chain was profiled in a study of CD8 T cells in Susac syndrome. The CDR3 spans 14 residues. Germline CDR1 and CDR2: LNHDA and SQIVND (reference sequence). Trimming took off 5 bases at V and 1 base at J, with 11 bases between the two ends. Random hexamers were used to reverse transcribe the RNA input (about 0.45 to 1 ug). The immunoSEQ assay covered 54 Vbeta and 13 Jbeta segments for CDR3. TCRdb fed the immunoSEQ multiplex PCR reads into MiXCR, producing one record per CDR3 protein. Of 300,000 to 350,000 distinct CDR3 sequences in the sample, around 92% were seen once. Sequencing of TCR beta was performed on blood CD8+ T cells and on blood CD4+ T cells. The patients serving as multiple sclerosis controls were treatment-naive. They had stable or active relapsing-remitting disease and fulfilled revised McDonald criteria. Negative magnetic isolation gave CD8+ and CD4+ cells; FACS enriched CD8+ TEMRA.

The origin of this receptor is a human donor with multiple sclerosis. The rearrangement joins TRBV19 to TRBJ1-2; D uncertain. The source material was CD4+ T cells from PBMCs. The CDR3 bases are TGTGCCAGTAGTGTTCAGGACCTTAACTATGGCTACACCTTC. This encodes CASSVQDLNYGYTF.